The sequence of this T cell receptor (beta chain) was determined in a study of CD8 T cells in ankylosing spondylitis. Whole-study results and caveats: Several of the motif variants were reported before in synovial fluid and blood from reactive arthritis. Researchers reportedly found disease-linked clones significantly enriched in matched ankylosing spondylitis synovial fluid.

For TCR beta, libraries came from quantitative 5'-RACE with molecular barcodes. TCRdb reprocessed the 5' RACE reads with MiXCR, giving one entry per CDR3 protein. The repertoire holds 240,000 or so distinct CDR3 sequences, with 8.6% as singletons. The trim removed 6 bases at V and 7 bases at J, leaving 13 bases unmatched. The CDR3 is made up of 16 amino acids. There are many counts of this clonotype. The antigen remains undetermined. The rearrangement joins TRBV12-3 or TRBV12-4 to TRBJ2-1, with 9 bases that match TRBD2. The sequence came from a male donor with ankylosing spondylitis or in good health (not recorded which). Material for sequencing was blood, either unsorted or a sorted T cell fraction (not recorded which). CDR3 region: CASSSTSGPSWNEQFF. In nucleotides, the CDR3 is TGTGCCAGCAGCTCGACTAGCGGACCTTCGTGGAATGAGCAGTTCTTC.